There are a few counts of the clone carrying this TCR beta chain. Its antigen is currently unknown. This entry comes from a study of OX40 agonist ivuxolimab in advanced cancers. Study context: Every 2 weeks, patients got intravenous ivuxolimab at one of six dose levels (0.01-10 mg/kg). Patients receiving dose escalation had hepatocellular carcinoma, melanoma, renal cell or head and neck cancer. Study-wide findings and caveats: CD8+ T cells were the subset that, on average, had more expanded clones than CD4+.

Libraries were prepared by immunoSEQ multiplex PCR; TCRdb keeps only in-frame clonotypes and omits some of them. The table shows 90,000 or so clones, with around nine tenths occurring only once. Enrollment shut out patients with autoimmune disease history or systemic immunosuppression. The CDR3 is made up of 12 amino acids. V lost 5 bases and J lost 3, with 4 bases in between. Per germline, CDR1 SGHAT and CDR2 FQNNGV. This receptor was identified in an adult with an advanced solid tumor such as melanoma, head and neck, liver or kidney cancer. The V and J genes are TRBV11-2 and TRBJ2-2; D gene unclear. The sample in question was CD4+ or CD8+ T cells sorted from blood, obtained in a trial of the OX40 agonist ivuxolimab. The CDR3 DNA follows: TGTGCCAGCAGCCCAGACACCGGGGAGCTGTTTTTT. Translating gives CASSPDTGELFF.